The 3 T cell receptor beta chains listed next were all sequenced from one sample in a study of T-cell reconstitution after alpha-beta-depleted transplantation in children (dated by TCRdb to 2016 to 2017). The library came from PCR. Sequencing instrument: Illumina HiSeq 2500. TCR library preparation used molecular barcoding, with unique molecular identifiers applied to normalize quantification of the TCRbeta repertoire. TCRdb cleaned the public reads at Q25 with fastp, built clones with MiXCR and kept in-frame beta chains. Here each entry gathers all rows of one CDR3 protein and keeps the most common genes and DNA. The sample profile shows under 250,000 distinct CDR3 sequences; roughly 25% of them were found once. In total, the top ten clones hold more than 4.5% of the sample. Sample treatment or condition, as interpreted from the label and publication: allogeneic hematopoietic cell transplantation with graft depleted of TCRalphabeta T cells and CD19 B cells.

The sequences come from PBMCs, mostly from graft donor cells, collected 360 days after TCRalphabeta/CD19-depleted stem cell transplant. These receptors were collected from a female patient between 2 and 10 years old who had a stem cell transplant for congenital amegakaryocytic thrombocytopenia, so the T cells may come from the graft donor.

This clonotype was seen a handful of times. V gene TRBV28 combines with J gene TRBJ2-7; tentative D call: TRBD2 (6 bases). The CDR3 sequence is 13 residues long. Germline V gene lookup returns CDR1 MDHEN and CDR2 SYDVKM. Trimming removed 3 bases at V and 9 bases at J, with 15 bases between. CDR3 DNA: TGTGCCAGCAGTTTTCTCTACGGGAGAGGGCAGTACTTC. Translating gives CASSFLYGRGQYF.

The rearrangement links TRBV12-3 or TRBV12-4 to TRBJ2-4, with 7 bases matching TRBD2. The CDR3 has 16 residues. J gave up 4 bases and V 5 bases, and 11 bases lay outside the gene matches. CDR3 DNA sequence: TGTGCCAGCAGTCGTGAGTGGGAGGGCCGGAAAAACATTCAGTACTTC. Encoded protein: CASSREWEGRKNIQYF.

The chain joins TRBV12-3 or TRBV12-4 to TRBJ1-1; D possibly corresponds to TRBD1 (6 bases). The CDR3 runs 15 residues. V was trimmed by 4 bases and J by 5 bases, leaving 17 bases between them. The CDR3 reads CASSSPSEGGTEAFF. The CDR3 nucleotides are TGTGCCAGCAGTTCCCCTAGTGAGGGGGGGACTGAAGCTTTCTTT.